The T cell receptor beta chain described here comes from a study of beta chain features in type 1 diabetes. Study results and limitations: Across all four CD4+ subsets, people with type 1 diabetes showed modestly shorter TCRB CDR3s. VDJ junctions from type 1 diabetes patients carried fewer insertions and larger deletions.

The authors sorted CD4+ naive, central memory, regulatory and stem cell-like memory cells via CD45RO/CCR7/CD25/CD127/CD95/CD27. As every portion of the isolated RNA was reverse transcribed, the sequencing read expressed TCRB transcripts. Some clones are missing from TCRdb's copy, which holds only in-frame ones; the method was immunoSEQ multiplex PCR. The sample has some 250,000 clones, 11% seen once. The CDR3 has 16 residues. V lost 4 bases and J lost 7, with 20 bases in between. Looked up from germline, CDR1 is LNHDA and CDR2 is SQIVND (reference sequence). Concerning this clone: The antigen remains unidentified.

V usage is TRBV19 and J usage is TRBJ1-5, with D tentatively TRBD1 (6 bases). Sequenced: naive CD4+ T cells from blood. The TCR originated in a man aged 30 to 39 with type 1 diabetes. In DNA form, the CDR3 reads TGTGCCAGTAGTACCCTACCTCAGGGGCTCGGACAGCCCCAGCATTTT. It codes for CASSTLPQGLGQPQHF.